This T cell receptor beta chain derives from a study of cytomegalovirus exposure and HLA in healthy donors listed by TCRdb under 2017. General notes on the study: An earlier analysis of roughly 500 of the donors reported 276 Gb of sequence data and about 120 million unique TCR beta sequences obtained from 150 million to 200 million T cells. About 330 gigabases of sequencing data and 91 million or so unique TCR sequences made up an early release that covered roughly 670 HLA-typed donors. Among the approximately 400 genotyped donors, approximately 82% belonged to the genetic ancestry cluster associated with self-reported Caucasian donors. The aim of the study was to test whether cataloging public T cell receptors could identify signatures of past pathogen exposure. The study profiled the T cell repertoires of about 640 subjects by immunosequencing and related them to cytomegalovirus serostatus. Along with the approximately 620-subject first cohort, a separate validation cohort of over a hundred different subjects was used. High-throughput TCR immunosequencing, statistical association of individual TCRs with disease status, and machine learning were combined to predict cytomegalovirus infection status. To study patterns of TCR occurrence, a later analysis re-analyzed previously published TCR beta repertoires from several hundred donors and added high-resolution HLA genotyping. Rather than using new phenotypic data, the later analysis identified candidate immune exposures from TCR beta sequences and from how often those sequences occurred across donors. To decide whether each TCR beta V gene segment behaved as functional or pseudogenic, an earlier analysis of some 600 of the donors relied on high-throughput TCR beta sequencing. Donor age, sex, ethnicity and CMV serostatus were compiled alongside the repertoire data. Genome-wide SNP genotypes for about three fifths of the roughly 700 donors were used in a later genetic analysis, which treated that subset as a discovery cohort. All discovery cohort repertoires had been generated using a single sequencing platform. Both class I and class II loci were covered by HLA typing, at four-digit resolution. The number of donors typed differed by locus, with roughly 620-640 for A, B, C, DRB1 and DQB1, more than 500 for DQA1, over 600 for DPA1, and approximately 470 for DPB1. Four to six DR-DQ haplotypes were handled as single units for association and clustering, since linkage in the cohort was strong. On average, 235,054 unique TCR beta nucleotide sequences were sequenced per donor among 350 to 400 genotyped donors of the cohort, with roughly 20% of those sequences being non-productive.

The cohort consisted of more than 650 healthy bone marrow donors. All cohort members were sampled while nominally healthy, although unrecorded immune exposures were likely present. The donor was CMV seronegative and was included in the group of a few hundred seronegative cohort members. A peripheral blood sample was provided by each donor, and peripheral blood mononuclear cells were used for TCR beta sequencing. Genomic DNA extraction from the blood cell samples was performed with the Qiagen DNeasy Blood Extraction Kit. The library was built by means of the immunoSEQ multiplex PCR assay. For the multiplex PCR, a mixture combining 60 forward primers for TCR Vbeta segments and 13 reverse primers for TCR Jbeta segments was used. A multiplex PCR assay on genomic DNA amplified the CDR3 region of rearranged TCR beta genes. The Illumina HiSeq System was used to sequence the amplified TCR beta libraries as 87-base-pair reads. Per the original workflow: A later analysis counted approximately 74 million unique TCR beta chains across the 650 to 700 repertoires, and 9.5 million to 11 million of these chains were shared by at least two donors. To remove PCR and sequencing errors, raw reads were error-corrected and collapsed into unique sequences using a nearest-neighbor algorithm that merged closely related sequences. To assign V, D and J gene segments, CDR3 sequences were aligned to IMGT reference sequences. For a sequence to be retained, at least a six-nucleotide match to both a V gene segment and a J gene segment was required. Rearrangements were called productive when the CDR3 lacked stop codons and stayed in frame with V and J; all others were non-productive. CDR3 was defined by IMGT convention, running from the second conserved V-encoded cysteine to the conserved J-encoded phenylalanine. Sequences without an unambiguous match to a single V gene segment were excluded from the earlier analysis of about 600 of the donors. In an earlier analysis of several hundred of the donors, V segments were called functional above 56.7% productive rearrangements and were called segregating when the between-donor standard deviation exceeded 5%. A statistical classification framework was developed to diagnose cytomegalovirus status using the catalog of TCR beta chain sequences. In a later analysis, V and J genes were assigned by comparing TCR nucleotide sequences against IMGT/GENE-DB human TR gene sequences. In a later analysis, CDR3 sequences and most-parsimonious VDJ recombination scenarios were assigned using the TCRdist pipeline. In a later analysis, each TCR beta chain was defined by its CDR3 amino acid sequence together with its V-gene family, and reads without a unique V-gene family were excluded. In a later analysis, around 650 highly shared, low-generation-probability nucleotide sequences were removed to address suspected cross-contamination and a sequencing artifact. For each public chain, a later analysis derived a clonal expansion index from normalized ranks of inferred template counts within each repertoire. Generation probabilities in a later analysis came from a VDJ recombination model fitted to out-of-frame rearrangements, and those results were checked against IGoR. In a later analysis, TCR-TCR, TCR-HLA and TCR-CMV co-occurrence was scored with hypergeometric tests, and a repertoire-size bias correction was applied to TCR pairs. To estimate false discovery rates, a later analysis permuted the HLA or CMV assignments 20 times. In a later analysis, co-occurring TCRs were grouped with DBSCAN, and TCRdist sequence similarity was added when clustering was performed within HLA-allele-positive subsets. For co-occurrence clustering, repertoires with fewer than 30,000 or more than 120,000 public chains were excluded, along with five repertoires with anomalous nucleotide sharing. TCRdb's version of the immuneACCESS table is confined to in-frame rearrangements and falls short of the full clone set. An unresolved V gene accounts for under half of the shortfall where checked; the remainder is of unknown origin. That table is the source of V, J and clone size, and D and trimming were worked out from the DNA. This sample holds roughly 200,000 clones; about 88% were observed only once. The ten most abundant clones make up more than 0.25% of the sample.

V loses 6 bases, J loses 5 bases, and the germline ends lie 16 bases apart. CDR1 and CDR2 are read off the germline V gene as ENHRY and SYGVKD. The CDR3 runs 14 amino acids, cysteine and phenylalanine included. The DNA shown is the 42-base CDR3, in frame from base 1. On this clone itself: It has no known antigen specificity. Per-base quality was not reported, and no clone a single base away is much larger than it.

The full study reports these points: Across donors, most TCR sequences were observed very rarely, whereas some public TCRs were present in many individuals. Presence/absence analyses assumed roughly uniform sequencing depth across donors, an assumption that may not hold. An association between a missense DCLRE1C variant and V-gene and J-gene trimming of TCR beta chains was found in a later genetic analysis and replicated in an independent cohort. Three of the identified cytomegalovirus-associated TCR beta chains were confirmed in vitro to be specific for cytomegalovirus antigens. Because the 87-base-pair reads could not distinguish some IMGT-functional V segments, including TRBV6-2 and TRBV6-3, those segments were excluded. In the study, some 160 TCR beta chains were listed as associated with cytomegalovirus. According to a later analysis, TCR association rates differed among HLA loci, with DRB1 alleles showing the most associated TCRs and HLA-C alleles showing the fewest. Correlated functional status among segregating V segments might reflect linkage disequilibrium, but an unknown experimental factor could not be ruled out. A further reported finding was that TCR beta sequences accurately predicted the HLA-A and HLA-B alleles for most subjects in the first cohort. In an earlier analysis of 500 to 650 of the donors, most TCR beta V segments appeared in productive rearrangements about 87% or about 30% of the time, broadly matching IMGT annotations. Compared with equally common non-associated chains, HLA-associated TCR beta chains in a later analysis were more clonally expanded and had lower generation probabilities. CMV serostatus was the only immune exposure information available for the cohort. When HLA alleles, especially DR and DQ, strongly co-occurred, attributing TCR associations to individual alleles was difficult. According to a later analysis, parvovirus B19, influenza, CMV and Epstein-Barr virus appeared linked to several top co-occurrence clusters. Specific HLA alleles were associated with around 18,000 TCR beta sequences at a false discovery rate of 0.05 in a later analysis. Because counts were too low, about 18 rarely observed V segments, including chromosome 9 orphons, were excluded from the earlier analysis of several hundred of the donors. According to a later genetic analysis, donors in an Asian-associated ancestry cluster had fewer N-insertions in productive TCRs than the roughly 670-donor mean. Because HLA typing was unavailable for some donors at each locus, only the typed subset was used in association tests. The authors suggested that the approach could potentially be extended to other disease states and immunological phenotypes. Only TCR beta chains were sequenced in this cohort, and the absence of alpha or paired-chain data limited detectable features. The classifier was reported to diagnose cytomegalovirus status with high specificity and sensitivity in both the original cohort and the validation cohort. According to a later analysis, most CMV-associated TCR beta chains appeared to be HLA-restricted, and the HLA associations seemed to be driven largely by CMV exposure. The sequencing pipeline was judged likely to have produced a cluster of highly shared sequence variants as a technical artifact.

Sample: PBMCs. Rearrangement joined TRBV10-3 to TRBJ1-2; D gene: possibly TRBD1, on 5 matching bases. The TCR was taken from a young woman in good health and CMV-seronegative. The DNA sequence is given as TGTGCCATCAGGGAACAGGTCCAGGGATATGGCTACACCTTC. This sequence encodes CAIREQVQGYGYTF.